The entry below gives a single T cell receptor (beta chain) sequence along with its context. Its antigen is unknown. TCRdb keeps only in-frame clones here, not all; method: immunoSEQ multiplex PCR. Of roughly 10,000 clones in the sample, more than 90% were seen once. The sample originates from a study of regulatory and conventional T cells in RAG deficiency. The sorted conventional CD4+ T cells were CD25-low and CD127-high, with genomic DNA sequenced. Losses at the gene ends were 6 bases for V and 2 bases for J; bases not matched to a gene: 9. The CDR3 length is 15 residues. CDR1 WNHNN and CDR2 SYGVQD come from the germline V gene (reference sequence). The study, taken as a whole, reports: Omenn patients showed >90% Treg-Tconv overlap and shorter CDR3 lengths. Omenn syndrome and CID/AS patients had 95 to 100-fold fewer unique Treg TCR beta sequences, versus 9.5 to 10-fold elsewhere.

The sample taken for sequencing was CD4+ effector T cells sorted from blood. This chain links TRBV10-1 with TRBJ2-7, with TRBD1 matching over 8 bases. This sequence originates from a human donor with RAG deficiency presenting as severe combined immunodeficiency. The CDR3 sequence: CASSSHGQGPYEQYF. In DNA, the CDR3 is TGCGCCAGCAGCTCCCACGGACAGGGCCCCTACGAGCAGTACTTC.